This TCR beta chain is from a study of shared clonotypes between healthy human individuals. Study-level results: Of the naive CD4 clonotypes, around 4.8% were shared across several donors.

CDR1 MDHEN and CDR2 SYDVKM come from the germline V gene. The CDR3 has 13 amino acids. Between the trimmed V and J ends, which lost 7 bases and 3 bases, there was a span of 10 bases. This clone has just one count. Its antigen is unknown. Assay: immunoSEQ multiplex PCR; the TCRdb copy retains only in-frame clones and omits some. The sample yields about 110,000 clones, around 65% seen once. The rearrangement links TRBV28 to TRBJ1-5; D is possibly TRBD1 (5 bases). Sequences were obtained from memory CD8+ T cells sorted from blood. Subset of the sample: CD45RO+ cells pooled with CCR7-negative TemRA cells. This TCR was recovered from a woman in her 30s in good health. The DNA of the CDR3 is TGTGCCAGCACGGCAGGGAACAATCAGCCCCAGCATTTT. Its protein is CASTAGNNQPQHF.